This T cell receptor beta chain was sequenced for a study of T-cell memory formation after mild COVID-19. Via MiXCR, TCRdb re-called the 5' RACE reads, giving one row per CDR3 protein. The table has some 130,000 distinct CDR3 sequences, roughly 6% seen once. Ten or more counts support this clonotype. The specimen was PBMCs or a T cell subset sorted from them (not recorded which). This receptor was taken from an adult woman who had mild COVID-19 (a few samples of this study predate the infection). Cell type and time point are not known.

The CDR3 DNA reads TGTGCCAGCAGCTCGGACACCACGCAAGGCTACACCTTC. Translated: CASSSDTTQGYTF. The rearrangement uses TRBV6-6 and TRBJ1-2, with a weak D call TRBD1 (5 bases). The CDR3 totals 13 residues. Per germline, CDR1 MNHNY and CDR2 SVGAGI (reference sequence). V was pared by 6 bases and J by 8 bases, with 16 bases between.